Presented here are 14 T cell receptor beta chains from one specimen sequenced in a study of T-cell reconstitution after alpha-beta-depleted transplantation in children. Using unique molecular identifiers, the investigators prepared the TCRbeta library. TCRdb ran MiXCR on the PCR reads and lists one entry per CDR3 protein. The table has around 45,000 distinct CDR3 sequences, 40% to 65% seen once; the top ten hold roughly two fifths. The starting material was peripheral blood, obtained before TCRalphabeta/CD19-depleted stem cell transplant. All receptors derive from a boy under two years old with SCID, due to receive a stem cell transplant.

The V call is TRBV20-1, the J call TRBJ2-5; 7 positions match TRBD1. The CDR3 is 14 residues long. V shed 1 base and J 5 bases; nucleotides not matched to a gene: 7. The germline gives CDR1 DFQATT, CDR2 SNEGSKA (reference sequence). CDR3 coding DNA: TGCAGTGCTAGAGGGGCAGGGGGACCGGAGACCCAGTACTTC. It specifies CSARGAGGPETQYF.

This clonotype was seen more than once but under ten times. The rearrangement joins TRBV6-5 to TRBJ1-1; unclear D gene. Germline CDR1 and CDR2: MNHEY and SVGAGI. This CDR3 region has 14 residues. V was shortened by 0 bases and J by 4 bases, with 9 bases between the two germline ends. Written as DNA, the CDR3 is TGTGCCAGCAGTTACTCTGGACGGACCACTGAAGCTTTCTTT. It specifies CASSYSGRTTEAFF.

The V call is TRBV5-1, the J call TRBJ1-5; D gene ambiguous. Trimming stripped 0 bases from V and 1 base from J, with 8 bases between. CDR3 length: 15 residues. Germline V gene sequence: CDR1 SGHRS, CDR2 YFSETQ. The CDR3 loop is CASSLGTRSNQPQHF. The CDR3 DNA reads TGCGCCAGCAGCTTGGGGACCCGGAGCAATCAGCCCCAGCATTTT.

J is TRBJ2-2 and V is TRBV10-2, with 8 bases aligning to TRBD2. Germline V gives CDR1 WSHSY, CDR2 SAAADI. CDR3 size: 16 residues. The V gene end was trimmed by 2 bases and the J gene end by 1 base; junction bases not matched to a gene: 3. The CDR3 sequence is CASSERLAGNTGELFF. The CDR3 nucleotides are TGCGCCAGCAGTGAGAGGCTAGCGGGGAACACCGGGGAGCTGTTTTTT.

The rearrangement joins TRBV2 to TRBJ1-5; no firm D call. The CDR3 length is 13 residues. From germline, CDR1 is SNHLY and CDR2 FYNNEI. The V end lost 8 bases, the J end lost 2 bases, and 10 bases lay between the germline ends. In nucleotides, the CDR3 is TGTGCCAGCTCTGACGCTGGCAATCAGCCCCAGCATTTT. Translated: CASSDAGNQPQHF.

This chain uses TRBV20-1 with TRBJ2-3, with TRBD2 matching over 7 bases. This CDR3 is built from 14 residues. V shed 1 base, J shed 0 bases, and the junction held 1 base outside the gene matches. In germline, CDR1 is DFQATT, CDR2 SNEGSKA (reference sequence). This CDR3 is CSARVGGSTDTQYF. CDR3 nucleotides: TGCAGTGCTAGAGTCGGGGGGAGCACAGATACGCAGTATTTT.

The table lists this clonotype with a few counts. This sequence joins TRBV6-2 or TRBV6-3 and TRBJ2-7; 8 nucleotides line up with TRBD2. Trimming took 3 bases from V and 2 from J; bases not matched to a gene: 6. Germline values: CDR1 MNHEY, CDR2 SVGEGT. This CDR3 has 15 amino acids. The CDR3 here is CASSYEAGGPYEQYF. CDR3 bases: TGTGCCAGCAGTTATGAGGCGGGGGGCCCCTACGAGCAGTACTTC.

A single count supports this clonotype. The V call is TRBV7-8, the J call TRBJ1-5; D uncertain. The CDR3 loop spans 12 amino acids. From germline, CDR1 is SGHVS and CDR2 FQNEAQ. V gave up 5 bases and J gave up 1 base, with 3 bases separating them. The CDR3 DNA is TGTGCCAGCAGCGACAGCAATCAGCCCCAGCATTTT. Amino acid sequence: CASSDSNQPQHF.

The chain is built from TRBV6-2 or TRBV6-3 and TRBJ2-7; D may be TRBD1 (5 bases). Germline V gene sequence: CDR1 MNHEY, CDR2 SVGEGT. Trimming left V 2 bases short and J 0 bases short, with 11 bases between. The CDR3 has 15 amino acids. Written as DNA, the CDR3 is TGTGCCAGCAGTTACCCCAGGGCGAACTCCTACGAGCAGTACTTC. Translation: CASSYPRANSYEQYF.

The chain couples TRBV20-1 to TRBJ2-1; a possible D gene is TRBD2 (6 bases). The V and J ends lost 1 base and 2 bases respectively, with 9 bases between them. The CDR3 sequence is 14 residues long. From germline, CDR1 is DFQATT and CDR2 SNEGSKA (reference sequence). CDR3 nucleotides: TGCAGTGCTAGAGCGGGGGAGGCCTACAATGAGCAGTTCTTC. Translating gives CSARAGEAYNEQFF.

This clonotype was observed a handful of times. CDR3 protein: CASSLGLSMNTEAFF. The CDR3 DNA sequence: TGCGCCAGCAGCTTGGGGCTATCCATGAACACTGAAGCTTTCTTT. The V call is TRBV5-1, the J call TRBJ1-1; D gene ambiguous. CDR3 length equals 15 residues. Germline CDR1 and CDR2: SGHRS and YFSETQ. Trimming removed 0 bases at V and 0 bases at J, with 9 bases between.

This clonotype appeared once. V is TRBV7-2 and J is TRBJ2-3, with D possibly called TRBD1 or TRBD2 (6 bases each). The V end was cut by 7 bases, the J end by 0 bases, with 17 bases between. CDR1 is SGHTA, CDR2 FQGNSA, per germline. The CDR3 has 16 amino acids. The CDR3 loop is CASKQGGLTSTDTQYF. In nucleotides, the CDR3 is TGTGCCAGCAAGCAAGGGGGGTTGACTAGCACAGATACGCAGTATTTT.

This chain links TRBV6-4 with TRBJ2-1; D might be TRBD2 (5 bases). The V and J ends lost 3 bases and 10 bases respectively, with 16 bases between them. This CDR3 spans 14 amino acids. Germline CDR1 MRHNA, CDR2 SNTAGT. This CDR3 reads CASSEGKEAGEQFF. The CDR3 DNA reads as TGTGCCAGCAGTGAAGGGAAGGAGGCCGGGGAGCAGTTCTTC.

V gene TRBV7-9 combines with J gene TRBJ1-1; D is perhaps TRBD1 (5 bases). Trimming removed 5 bases at V and 3 bases at J, with 16 bases between. The germline CDR1 and CDR2 sequences are SEHNR and FQNEAQ (reference sequence). The CDR3 is made up of 15 amino acids. The CDR3 protein is CASSPVGGWDTEAFF. Written as DNA, the CDR3 is TGTGCCAGCAGCCCCGTGGGGGGGTGGGACACTGAAGCTTTCTTT.